The T cell receptor beta chain under discussion was sequenced for a study of T cell changes during pregnancy in multiple sclerosis. V shed 4 bases and J shed 3 bases, with 12 bases lying between them. This CDR3 region has 15 residues. The germline V gene encodes CDR1 MDHEN and CDR2 SYDVKM. Clones were sequenced by immunoSEQ multiplex PCR, and TCRdb holds only the in-frame ones, with some missing. The top ten clones hold roughly 12% of a sample with 15,000 to 20,000 clones, roughly 87% of them seen once. This chain joins TRBV28 and TRBJ2-2; tentatively, D is TRBD1 (6 bases). This sample comprised CD8+ T cells from peripheral blood mononuclear cells, obtained after pregnancy. The sequence came from a female donor in good health, enrolled as a control in a pregnancy study. The CDR3 spells CASSSRDTHTGELFF. The CDR3 nucleotides are TGTGCCAGCAGTTCCCGGGACACCCACACCGGGGAGCTGTTTTTT.